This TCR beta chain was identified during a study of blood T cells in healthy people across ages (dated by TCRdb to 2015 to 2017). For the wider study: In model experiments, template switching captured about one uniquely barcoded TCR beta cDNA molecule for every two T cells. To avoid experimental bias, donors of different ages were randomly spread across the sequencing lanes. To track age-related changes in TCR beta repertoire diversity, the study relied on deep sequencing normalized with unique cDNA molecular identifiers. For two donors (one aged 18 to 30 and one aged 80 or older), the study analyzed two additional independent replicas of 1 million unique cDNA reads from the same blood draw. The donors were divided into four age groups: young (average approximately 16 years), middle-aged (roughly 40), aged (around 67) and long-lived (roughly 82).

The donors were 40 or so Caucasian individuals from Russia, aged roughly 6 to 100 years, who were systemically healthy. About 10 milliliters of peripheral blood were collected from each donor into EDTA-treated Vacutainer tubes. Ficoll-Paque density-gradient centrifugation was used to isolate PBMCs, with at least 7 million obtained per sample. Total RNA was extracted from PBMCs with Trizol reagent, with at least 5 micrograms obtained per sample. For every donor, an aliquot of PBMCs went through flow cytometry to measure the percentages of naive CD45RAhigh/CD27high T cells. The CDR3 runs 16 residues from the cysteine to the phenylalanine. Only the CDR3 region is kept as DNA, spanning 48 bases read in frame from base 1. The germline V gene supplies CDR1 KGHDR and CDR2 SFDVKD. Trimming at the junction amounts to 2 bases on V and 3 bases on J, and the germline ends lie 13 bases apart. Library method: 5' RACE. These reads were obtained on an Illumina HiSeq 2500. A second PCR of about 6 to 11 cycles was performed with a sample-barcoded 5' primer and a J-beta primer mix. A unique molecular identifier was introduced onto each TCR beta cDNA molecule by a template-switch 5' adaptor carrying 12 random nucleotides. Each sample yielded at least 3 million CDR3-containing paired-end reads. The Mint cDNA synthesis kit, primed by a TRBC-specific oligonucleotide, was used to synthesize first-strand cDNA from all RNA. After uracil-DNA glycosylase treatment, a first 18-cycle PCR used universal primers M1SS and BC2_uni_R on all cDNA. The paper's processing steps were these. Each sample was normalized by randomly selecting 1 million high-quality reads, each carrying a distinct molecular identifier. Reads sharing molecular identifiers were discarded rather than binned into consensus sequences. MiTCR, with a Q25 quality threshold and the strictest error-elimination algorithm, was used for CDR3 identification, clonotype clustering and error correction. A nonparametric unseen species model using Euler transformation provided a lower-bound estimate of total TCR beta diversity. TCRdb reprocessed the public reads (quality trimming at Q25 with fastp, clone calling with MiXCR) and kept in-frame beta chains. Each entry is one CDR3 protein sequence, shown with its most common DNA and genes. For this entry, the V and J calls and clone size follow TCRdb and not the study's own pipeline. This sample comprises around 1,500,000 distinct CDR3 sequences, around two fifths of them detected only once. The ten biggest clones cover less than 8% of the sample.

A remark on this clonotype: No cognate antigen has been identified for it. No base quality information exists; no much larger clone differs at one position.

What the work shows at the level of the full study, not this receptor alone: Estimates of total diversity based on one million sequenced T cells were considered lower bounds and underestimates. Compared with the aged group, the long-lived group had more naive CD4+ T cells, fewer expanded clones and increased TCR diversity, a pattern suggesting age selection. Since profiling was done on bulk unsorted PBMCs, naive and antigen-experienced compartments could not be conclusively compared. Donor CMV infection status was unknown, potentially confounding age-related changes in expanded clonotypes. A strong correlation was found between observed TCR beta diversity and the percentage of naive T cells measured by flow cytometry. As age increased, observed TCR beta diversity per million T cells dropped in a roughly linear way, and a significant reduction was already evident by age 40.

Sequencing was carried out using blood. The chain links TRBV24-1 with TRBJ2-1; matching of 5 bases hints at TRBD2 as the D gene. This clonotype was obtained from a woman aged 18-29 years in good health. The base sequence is TGTGCCACCAGTGATTCCCGGACTGCATACTACAATGAGCAGTTCTTC. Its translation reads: CATSDSRTAYYNEQFF.